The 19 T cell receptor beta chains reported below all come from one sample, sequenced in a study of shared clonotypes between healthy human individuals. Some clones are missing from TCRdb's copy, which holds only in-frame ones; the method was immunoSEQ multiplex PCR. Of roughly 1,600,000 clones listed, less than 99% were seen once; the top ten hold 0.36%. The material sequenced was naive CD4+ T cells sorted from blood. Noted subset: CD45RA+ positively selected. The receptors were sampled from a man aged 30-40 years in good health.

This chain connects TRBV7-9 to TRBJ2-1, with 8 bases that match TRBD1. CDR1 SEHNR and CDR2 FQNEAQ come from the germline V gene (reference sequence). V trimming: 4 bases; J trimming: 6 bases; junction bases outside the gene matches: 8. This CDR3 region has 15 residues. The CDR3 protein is CASSSIRGTGNEQFF. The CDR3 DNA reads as TGTGCCAGCAGCTCCATTCGCGGGACAGGCAATGAGCAGTTCTTC.

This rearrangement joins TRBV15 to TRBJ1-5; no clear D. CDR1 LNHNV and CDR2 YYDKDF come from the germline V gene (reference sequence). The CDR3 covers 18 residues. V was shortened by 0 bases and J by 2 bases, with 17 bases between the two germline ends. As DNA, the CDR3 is TGTGCCACCAGCAGAGATGTGGGGTTGGGTGCGGGCAATCAGCCCCAGCATTTT. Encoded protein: CATSRDVGLGAGNQPQHF.

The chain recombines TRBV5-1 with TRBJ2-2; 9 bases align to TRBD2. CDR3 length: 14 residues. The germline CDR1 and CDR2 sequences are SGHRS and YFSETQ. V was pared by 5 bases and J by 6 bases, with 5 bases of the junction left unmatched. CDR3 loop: CASRVIAGAGELFF. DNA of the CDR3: TGCGCCAGCAGGGTGATAGCGGGAGCCGGGGAGCTGTTTTTT.

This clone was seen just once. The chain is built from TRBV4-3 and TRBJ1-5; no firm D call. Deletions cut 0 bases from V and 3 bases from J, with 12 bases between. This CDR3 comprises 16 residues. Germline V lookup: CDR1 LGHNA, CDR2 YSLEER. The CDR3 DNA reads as TGCGCCAGCAGCCAAGATCGCACAGTTTACAATCAGCCCCAGCATTTT. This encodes CASSQDRTVYNQPQHF.

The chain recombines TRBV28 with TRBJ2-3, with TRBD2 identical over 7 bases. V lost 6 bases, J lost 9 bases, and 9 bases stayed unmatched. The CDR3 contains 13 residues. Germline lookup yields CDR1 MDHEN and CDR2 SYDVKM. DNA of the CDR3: TGTGCCAGCAGCTTGGGGCAAGCGGGGACGCAGTATTTT. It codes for CASSLGQAGTQYF.

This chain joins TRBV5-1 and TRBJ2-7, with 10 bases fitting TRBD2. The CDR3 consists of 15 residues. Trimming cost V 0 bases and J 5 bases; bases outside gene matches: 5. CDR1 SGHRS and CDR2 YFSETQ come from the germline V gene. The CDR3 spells CASSLVHGTSDEQYF. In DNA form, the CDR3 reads TGCGCCAGCAGCTTGGTACATGGGACTAGCGACGAGCAGTACTTC.

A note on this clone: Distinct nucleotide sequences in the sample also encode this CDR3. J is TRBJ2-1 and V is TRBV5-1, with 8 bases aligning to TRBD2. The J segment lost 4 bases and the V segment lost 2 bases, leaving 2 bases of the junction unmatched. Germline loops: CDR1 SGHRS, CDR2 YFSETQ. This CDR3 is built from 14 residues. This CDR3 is CASSLTSGYNEQFF. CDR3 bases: TGCGCCAGCAGCTTAACTAGCGGTTACAATGAGCAGTTCTTC.

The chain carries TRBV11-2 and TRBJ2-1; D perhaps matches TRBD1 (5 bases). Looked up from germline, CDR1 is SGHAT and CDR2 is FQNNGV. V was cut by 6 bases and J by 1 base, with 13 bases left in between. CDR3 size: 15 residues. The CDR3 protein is CASRIGPGSYNEQFF. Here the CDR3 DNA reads TGTGCCAGCAGGATTGGTCCAGGGTCCTACAATGAGCAGTTCTTC.

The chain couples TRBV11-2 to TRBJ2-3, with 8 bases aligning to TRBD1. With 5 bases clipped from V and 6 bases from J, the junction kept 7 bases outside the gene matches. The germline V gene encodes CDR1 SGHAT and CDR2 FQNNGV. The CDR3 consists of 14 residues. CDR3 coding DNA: TGTGCCAGCAGCCCAAGGACAGGGCCGGATACGCAGTATTTT. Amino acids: CASSPRTGPDTQYF. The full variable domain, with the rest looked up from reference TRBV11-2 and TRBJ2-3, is EAGVAQSPRYKIIEKRQSVAFWCNPISGHATLYWYQQILGQGPKLLIQFQNNGVVDDSQLPKDRFSAERLKGVDSTLKIQPAKLEDSAVYLCASSPRTGPDTQYFGPGTRLTVL.

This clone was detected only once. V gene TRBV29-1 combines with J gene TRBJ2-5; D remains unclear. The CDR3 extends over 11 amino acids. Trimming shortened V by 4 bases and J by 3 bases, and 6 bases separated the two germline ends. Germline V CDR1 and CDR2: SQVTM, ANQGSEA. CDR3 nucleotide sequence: TGCAGCGTTGTAGTGGAAGAGACCCAGTACTTC. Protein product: CSVVVEETQYF.

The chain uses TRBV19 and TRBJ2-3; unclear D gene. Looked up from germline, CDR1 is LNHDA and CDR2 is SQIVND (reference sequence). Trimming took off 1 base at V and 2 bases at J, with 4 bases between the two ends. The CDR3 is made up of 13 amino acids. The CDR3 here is CASSIATTDTQYF. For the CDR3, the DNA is TGTGCCAGTAGTATAGCGACCACAGATACGCAGTATTTT.

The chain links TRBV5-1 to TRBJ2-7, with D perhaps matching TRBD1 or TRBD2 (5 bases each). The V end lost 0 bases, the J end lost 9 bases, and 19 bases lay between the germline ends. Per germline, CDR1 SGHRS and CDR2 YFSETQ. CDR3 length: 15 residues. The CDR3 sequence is CASSLGGDPIEGQYF. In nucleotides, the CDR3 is TGCGCCAGCAGCTTGGGTGGGGACCCGATCGAAGGGCAGTACTTC.

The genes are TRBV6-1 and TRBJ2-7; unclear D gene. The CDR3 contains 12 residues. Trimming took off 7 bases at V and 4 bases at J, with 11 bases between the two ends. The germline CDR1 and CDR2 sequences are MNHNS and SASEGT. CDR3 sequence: CASKGRKYEQYF. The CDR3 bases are TGTGCCAGCAAGGGCAGGAAATACGAGCAGTACTTC.

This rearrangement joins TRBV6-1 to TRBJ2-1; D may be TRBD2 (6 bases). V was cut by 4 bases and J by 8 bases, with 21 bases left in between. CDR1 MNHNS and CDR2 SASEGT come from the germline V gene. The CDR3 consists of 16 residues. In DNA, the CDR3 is TGTGCCAGCAGTGCGGAGGGCAAAAGGAGAGGCCATGAGCAGTTCTTC. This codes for CASSAEGKRRGHEQFF.

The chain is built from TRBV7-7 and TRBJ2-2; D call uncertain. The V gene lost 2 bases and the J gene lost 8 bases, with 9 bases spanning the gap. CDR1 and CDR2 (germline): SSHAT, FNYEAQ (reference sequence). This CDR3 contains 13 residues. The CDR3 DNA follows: TGTGCCAGCAGCTTAATGTGGGGAGGGGAGCTGTTTTTT. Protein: CASSLMWGGELFF.

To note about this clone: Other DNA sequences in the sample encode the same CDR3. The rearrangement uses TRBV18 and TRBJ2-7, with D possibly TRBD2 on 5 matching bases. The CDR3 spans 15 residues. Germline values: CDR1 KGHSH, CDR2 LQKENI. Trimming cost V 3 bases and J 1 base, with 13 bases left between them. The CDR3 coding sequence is TGTGCCAGCTCACCGGGCGCGGGTGGTTCCTACGAGCAGTACTTC. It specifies CASSPGAGGSYEQYF.

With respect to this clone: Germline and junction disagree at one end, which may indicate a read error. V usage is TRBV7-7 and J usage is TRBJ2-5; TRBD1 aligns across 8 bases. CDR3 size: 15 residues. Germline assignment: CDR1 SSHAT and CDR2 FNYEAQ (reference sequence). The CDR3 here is CASSLAGGSQETQYF. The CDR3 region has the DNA TGTGCTAGCAGCTTAGCAGGGGGCAGCCAAGAGACCCAGTACTTC. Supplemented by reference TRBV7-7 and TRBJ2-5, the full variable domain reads GAGVSQSPRYKVTKRGQDVTLRCDPISSHATLYWYQQALGQGPEFLTYFNYEAQPDKSGLPSDRFSAERPEGSISTLTIQRTEQRDSAMYRCASSLAGGSQETQYFGPGTRLLVL.

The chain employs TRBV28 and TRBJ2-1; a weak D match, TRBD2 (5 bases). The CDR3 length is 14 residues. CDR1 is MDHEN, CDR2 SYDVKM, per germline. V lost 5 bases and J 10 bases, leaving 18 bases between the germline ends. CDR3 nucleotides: TGTGCCAGCAGTAACAGCCCAAGGGAGCGAGAGCAGTTCTTC. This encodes CASSNSPREREQFF.

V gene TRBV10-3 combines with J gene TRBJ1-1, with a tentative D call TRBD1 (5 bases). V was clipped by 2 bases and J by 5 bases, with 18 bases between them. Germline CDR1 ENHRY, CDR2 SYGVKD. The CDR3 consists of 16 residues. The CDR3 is CAISEGTGLGSTEAFF. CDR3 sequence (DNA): TGTGCCATCAGTGAGGGTACAGGCTTGGGATCAACTGAAGCTTTCTTT.